These 30 T cell receptor beta chains were sequenced from one sample in a study of T cell changes during pregnancy in multiple sclerosis. Assay used: immunoSEQ multiplex PCR; TCRdb lists only in-frame clones, some missing. The data show about 36,000 clones, 80% to 95% seen once. Specimen: CD4+ T cells from peripheral blood mononuclear cells, collected in the third trimester of pregnancy. These receptors came from a female donor in good health, enrolled as a control in a pregnancy study.

The rearrangement uses TRBV5-1 and TRBJ1-6; D ambiguous. V shed 7 bases and J shed 5 bases, with 16 bases lying between them. Per germline, CDR1 SGHRS and CDR2 YFSETQ. The CDR3 has 15 residues. The CDR3 DNA is TGCGCCAGCCGTGCTAAAACTGGAGATAATTCACCCCTCCACTTT. It translates to CASRAKTGDNSPLHF. The full variable domain, completed using reference TRBV5-1 and TRBJ1-6, is KAGVTQTPRYLIKTRGQQVTLSCSPISGHRSVSWYQQTPGQGLQFLFEYFSETQRNKGNFPGRFSGRQFSNSRSEMNVSTLELGDSALYLCASRAKTGDNSPLHFGNGTRLTVT.

The rearrangement uses TRBV4-1 and TRBJ2-1; the match to TRBD1 covers 11 bases. J gave up 6 bases and V 5 bases, and 6 bases lay outside the gene matches. Per germline, CDR1 MGHRA and CDR2 YSYEKL. This CDR3 comprises 15 residues. The CDR3 sequence: CASSVRDRGSNEQFF. DNA of the CDR3: TGCGCCAGCAGCGTCCGGGACAGGGGGTCCAATGAGCAGTTCTTC.

This chain connects TRBV5-4 to TRBJ1-6, with 8 bases that match TRBD1. The length of the CDR3 is 15 residues. The ends lost 4 bases at V and 9 bases at J; junction bases unmatched: 9. In germline, CDR1 is SGHNT, CDR2 YYREEE (reference sequence). The CDR3 reads CASSMETGVPSPLHF. The CDR3 bases are TGTGCCAGCAGCATGGAGACAGGGGTTCCTTCACCCCTCCACTTT.

This clone was counted once. The chain joins TRBV29-1 to TRBJ1-2; 7 bases match TRBD1. Germline CDR1 and CDR2: SQVTM and ANQGSEA. The CDR3 runs to 12 residues. The trim removed 4 bases at V and 4 bases at J, leaving 3 bases unmatched. The CDR3 sequence is CSVARDSYGYTF. The CDR3, as DNA: TGCAGCGTTGCCCGGGACAGCTATGGCTACACCTTC.

The genes are TRBV4-2 and TRBJ1-2, with D possibly matching TRBD1 (5 bases). This CDR3 spans 16 amino acids. The ends were cut back, 0 bases at V and 7 bases at J, with 18 bases in the middle. The V gene's germline CDR1 is LGHNA and CDR2 YNFKEQ. CDR3 coding DNA: TGTGCCAGCAGCCAAGATTACCCCGGAGGGGCCGGTGGCTACACCTTC. Its protein product is CASSQDYPGGAGGYTF.

CDR3 nucleotides: TGTGCCAGCAGCGTAGCCGACAGTAAGAATGAAAAACTGTTTTTT. It specifies CASSVADSKNEKLFF. The chain uses TRBV9 and TRBJ1-4; tentative D call: TRBD1 (5 bases). Germline V gives CDR1 SGDLS, CDR2 YYNGEE. This CDR3 has 15 residues. V dropped 0 bases and J dropped 5 bases, with 11 bases sitting between them. Filled out from reference TRBV9 and TRBJ1-4, the complete variable domain reads DSGVTQTPKHLITATGQRVTLRCSPRSGDLSVYWYQQSLDQGLQFLIQYYNGEERAKGNILERFSAQQFPDLHSELNLSSLELGDSALYFCASSVADSKNEKLFFGSGTQLSVL.

The chain recombines TRBV7-9 with TRBJ2-7, with 7 bases lining up with TRBD2. After removal of 5 bases from V and 5 bases from J, the junction contained 3 bases not matched to a gene. The CDR3 runs to 12 residues. Germline-derived CDR1 and CDR2 are SEHNR and FQNEAQ (reference sequence). The CDR3 reads CASSMTSNEQYF. CDR3 nucleotide sequence: TGTGCCAGCAGCATGACTAGCAACGAGCAGTACTTC.

This chain's CDR3 is CASSQDPGMNTGELFF. The CDR3 DNA follows: TGCGCCAGCAGCCAAGATCCAGGGATGAACACCGGGGAGCTGTTTTTT. The chain uses TRBV4-3 and TRBJ2-2, with a tentative D call TRBD1 (5 bases). The germline V gene encodes CDR1 LGHNA and CDR2 YSLEER. The CDR3 covers 16 residues. The germline V and J ends were trimmed by 0 bases and 1 base, with 9 bases remaining between them.

The rearrangement uses TRBV7-2 and TRBJ2-3; 8 bases are shared with TRBD1. This CDR3 contains 14 residues. V trimming: 5 bases; J trimming: 2 bases; junction bases outside the gene matches: 3. Looked up from germline, CDR1 is SGHTA and CDR2 is FQGNSA. In DNA form, the CDR3 reads TGTGCCAGCAGCGGACAGGGCCTCACAGATACGCAGTATTTT. Its protein is CASSGQGLTDTQYF.

V is TRBV5-1 and J is TRBJ2-1; D not resolved. This CDR3 region has 12 residues. Germline V gene data show CDR1 as SGHRS and CDR2 as YFSETQ. V was trimmed by 0 bases and J by 8 bases, leaving 6 bases between them. The CDR3 region has the DNA TGCGCCAGCAGCTTGGTGGGCGATGAGCAGTTCTTC. Translating gives CASSLVGDEQFF.

The gene calls are TRBV5-5 and TRBJ2-5; 9 nucleotides agree with TRBD2. Trimming took 0 bases from V and 5 from J; bases not matched to a gene: 8. CDR1 and CDR2 from the germline V gene are SGHKS and YYEKEE (reference sequence). There are 16 residues in the CDR3. This chain's CDR3 is CASSLARLAGIETQYF. The DNA of the CDR3 is TGTGCCAGCAGCTTGGCCCGGCTAGCGGGGATTGAGACCCAGTACTTC.

J is TRBJ1-6 and V is TRBV4-3, with a tentative D call TRBD1 (5 bases). The germline CDR1 and CDR2 sequences are LGHNA and YSLEER. The CDR3 covers 13 residues. Trimming shortened V by 0 bases and J by 9 bases, and 6 bases separated the two germline ends. Here the CDR3 DNA reads TGCGCCAGCAGCCAAGACGGGGGTTCACCCCTCCACTTT. Translating it yields CASSQDGGSPLHF.

This chain uses TRBV29-1 with TRBJ1-2; 9 nucleotides align to TRBD1. J gave up 4 bases and V 7 bases, and 7 bases lay outside the gene matches. The CDR3 contains 13 residues. CDR1 and CDR2 (germline): SQVTM, ANQGSEA. The CDR3: CSAKTGGGYGYTF. DNA for the CDR3: TGCAGCGCTAAAACAGGGGGCGGCTATGGCTACACCTTC.

V and J are TRBV14 and TRBJ1-3; 7 bases match TRBD1. Trimming removed 4 bases from V and 4 bases from J; junction bases left unmatched: 7. The CDR3 spans 15 residues. Per the germline V gene, CDR1 is SGHDN and CDR2 is FVKESK. CDR3 protein: CASSRVQGSGNTIYF. CDR3 bases: TGTGCCAGCAGCCGCGTACAGGGGAGCGGAAACACCATATATTTT.

The CDR3: CASSLGLAGPNEQFF. The DNA of the CDR3 is TGTGCCAGCAGCTTAGGACTAGCGGGGCCCAATGAGCAGTTCTTC. V is TRBV7-9 and J is TRBJ2-1, with 11 bases aligning to TRBD2. Germline V CDR1 and CDR2: SEHNR, FQNEAQ (reference sequence). After removal of 1 base from V and 6 bases from J, the junction contained 2 bases not matched to a gene. The CDR3 is 15 amino acids.

The chain uses TRBV15 and TRBJ1-3; D unclear. The CDR3 contains 14 residues. The germline gives CDR1 LNHNV, CDR2 YYDKDF (reference sequence). Trimming removed 2 bases at V and 4 bases at J, with 9 bases between. In nucleotides, the CDR3 is TGTGCCACCAGCAGACGGACGGGGGGAAACACCATATATTTT. Protein: CATSRRTGGNTIYF.

The CDR3 DNA reads as TGTGCCAGTAGCGACAGCTTCTCTGGAAACACCATATATTTT. Translation: CASSDSFSGNTIYF. J is TRBJ1-3 and V is TRBV19; possible D gene TRBD1, 5 bases. CDR1 is LNHDA, CDR2 SQIVND, per germline (reference sequence). CDR3 length: 14 residues. The V end lost 6 bases, the J end lost 0 bases, and 9 bases lay between the germline ends.

The V call is TRBV6-5, the J call TRBJ1-1; no clear D. The CDR3 length is 14 residues. Trimming cost V 4 bases and J 4 bases, with 13 bases left between them. Germline CDR1 and CDR2: MNHEY and SVGAGI. As DNA, the CDR3 is TGTGCCAGCAGTTCCGCGGCGGTGAGCACTGAAGCTTTCTTT. This gives the protein CASSSAAVSTEAFF.

This chain uses TRBV4-1 with TRBJ1-6; TRBD1 matches 9 bases. The ends lost 4 bases at V and 9 bases at J; junction bases unmatched: 10. Germline-derived CDR1 and CDR2 are MGHRA and YSYEKL. The CDR3 is 16 amino acids. The CDR3 spells CASSRPTGGVGSPLHF. As DNA, the CDR3 is TGCGCCAGCAGCCGACCTACAGGGGGCGTGGGTTCACCCCTCCACTTT.

The chain joins TRBV7-6 to TRBJ1-6; D ambiguous. Germline CDR1 reads SGHVS; CDR2 reads FNYEAQ. V was clipped by 1 base and J by 7 bases, with 11 bases between them. This CDR3 is built from 15 residues. CDR3 bases: TGTGCCAGCAGCTTAGGTGAACACCCAAATTCACCCCTCCACTTT. Its translation: CASSLGEHPNSPLHF.

CDR3 in amino acids: CSATSRAANTEAFF. The CDR3 bases are TGCAGCGCTACCTCCAGGGCCGCTAACACTGAAGCTTTCTTT. The rearrangement uses TRBV29-1 and TRBJ1-1; maybe TRBD1 (5 bases). The CDR3 runs 14 residues. Per germline, CDR1 SQVTM and CDR2 ANQGSEA. Trimming pared 7 bases from V and 2 bases from J, leaving 17 bases between.

This sequence joins TRBV14 and TRBJ2-7; D gene uncertain. The CDR3 is made up of 15 amino acids. Trimming cost V 0 bases and J 6 bases, with 15 bases left between them. CDR1 SGHDN and CDR2 FVKESK come from the germline V gene. CDR3 sequence (DNA): TGTGCCAGCAGCCAAGATGGGCAGGTTAGTCGCGAGCAGTACTTC. Its translation: CASSQDGQVSREQYF.

V gene TRBV7-2 combines with J gene TRBJ1-5, with a weak D call TRBD1 (5 bases). There are 16 residues in the CDR3. Per the germline V gene, CDR1 is SGHTA and CDR2 is FQGNSA. Between the trimmed V and J ends, which lost 1 base and 0 bases, there was a span of 10 bases. The CDR3 bases are TGTGCCAGCAGCTTAGGGGCAGGGTATAGCAATCAGCCCCAGCATTTT. Its protein is CASSLGAGYSNQPQHF.

This clone showed up just once. The rearrangement joins TRBV11-2 to TRBJ2-7, with 9 positions matching TRBD1. This CDR3 is built from 17 residues. CDR1 and CDR2 (germline): SGHAT, FQNNGV. Germline trimming cut 7 bases from V and 0 bases from J; bases unmatched to any gene: 13. Here the CDR3 reads CASKPGTGRKSSYEQYF. The CDR3 region has the DNA TGTGCCAGCAAACCCGGGACAGGGCGAAAAAGCTCCTACGAGCAGTACTTC.

This sequence joins TRBV7-3 and TRBJ2-6; the D gene is possibly TRBD2 (6 bases). V was trimmed by 5 bases and J by 2 bases, leaving 13 bases between them. This CDR3 region has 16 residues. Germline CDR1 SGHTA, CDR2 FQGTGA. The DNA of the CDR3 is TGTGCCAGCAGCCTAGGGCGGGGCCCTGGGGCCAACGTCCTGACTTTC. It is translated as CASSLGRGPGANVLTF. The whole variable domain, filled in from reference TRBV7-3 and TRBJ2-6, reads GAGVSQTPSNKVTEKGKYVELRCDPISGHTALYWYRQSLGQGPEFLIYFQGTGAADDSGLPNDRFFAVRPEGSVSTLKIQRTERGDSAVYLCASSLGRGPGANVLTFGAGSRLTVL.

This rearrangement joins TRBV2 to TRBJ1-3; D not certain. V was shortened by 4 bases and J by 5 bases, with 12 bases between the two germline ends. The CDR3 length is 14 residues. Per the germline V gene, CDR1 is SNHLY and CDR2 is FYNNEI. The CDR3 loop reads CASSVMSFRNTIYF. The CDR3 DNA reads TGTGCCAGCAGTGTAATGAGTTTCCGAAACACCATATATTTT.

Details on this clone: Other DNA variants within this sample encode the same CDR3. CDR3 in DNA: TGTGCCAGCAGCCCCGGGGGGGGAAATGAAAAACTGTTTTTT. Translation: CASSPGGGNEKLFF. The J gene is TRBJ1-4, the V gene TRBV7-9; possible D gene TRBD1, 5 bases. This CDR3 has 14 amino acids. Trimming stripped 5 bases from V and 5 bases from J, with 12 bases between. CDR1 and CDR2 from the germline V gene are SEHNR and FQNEAQ (reference sequence).

This chain links TRBV4-3 with TRBJ2-3; D unclear. CDR1 and CDR2 (germline): LGHNA, YSLEER. The V gene lost 1 base and the J gene lost 2 bases, with 10 bases spanning the gap. CDR3 length: 15 amino acids. The CDR3 DNA reads as TGCGCCAGCAGCCAAGCCCCCACTTCCACAGATACGCAGTATTTT. Residues: CASSQAPTSTDTQYF.

In DNA, the CDR3 is TGCGCCAGCAGCCCGGGGGGTCTTAACCTCTTTGAAGCTTTCTTT. It yields the protein CASSPGGLNLFEAFF. The rearrangement uses TRBV5-1 and TRBJ1-1; weak D call: TRBD1 (5 bases). V lost 4 bases to trimming and J lost 7 bases, with 20 bases between them. This CDR3 is 15 amino acids long. Germline V gene sequence: CDR1 SGHRS, CDR2 YFSETQ.

The rearrangement uses TRBV11-1 and TRBJ2-6; possible D gene TRBD2, 5 bases. Germline loops: CDR1 SGHAT, CDR2 FQDESV (reference sequence). There are 18 residues in the CDR3. Trimming cost V 4 bases and J 3 bases, with 19 bases left between them. CDR3: CASSWQAGGSLGANVLTF. CDR3 in DNA: TGTGCCAGCAGCTGGCAGGCGGGCGGTTCTCTTGGGGCCAACGTCCTGACTTTC.